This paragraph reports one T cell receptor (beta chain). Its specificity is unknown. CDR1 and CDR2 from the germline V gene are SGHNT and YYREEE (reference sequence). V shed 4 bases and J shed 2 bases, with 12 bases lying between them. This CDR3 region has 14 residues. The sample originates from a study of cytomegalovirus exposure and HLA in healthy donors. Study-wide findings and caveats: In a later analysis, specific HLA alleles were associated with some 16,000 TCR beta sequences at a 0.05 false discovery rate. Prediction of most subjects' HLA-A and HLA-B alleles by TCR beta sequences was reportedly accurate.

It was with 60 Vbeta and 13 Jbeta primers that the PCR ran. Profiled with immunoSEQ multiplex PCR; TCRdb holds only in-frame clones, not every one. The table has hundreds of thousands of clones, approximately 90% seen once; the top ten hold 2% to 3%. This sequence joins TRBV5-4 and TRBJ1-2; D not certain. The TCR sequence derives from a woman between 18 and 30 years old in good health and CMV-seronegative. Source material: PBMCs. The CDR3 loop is CASSLEAENYGYTF. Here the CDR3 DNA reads TGTGCCAGCAGCCTGGAGGCGGAAAACTATGGCTACACCTTC.